This T cell receptor beta chain was sequenced in a study of long-term antiretroviral therapy in people with HIV. Points from the study as a whole: Those clones which expanded before ART made up the dominant part of the repertoire at all time points.

V shed 1 base and J shed 0 bases, with 12 bases lying between them. The germline V gene encodes CDR1 MNHEY and CDR2 SMNVEV (reference sequence). The CDR3 runs 17 residues. This was the immunoSEQ v3.0 assay at survey level. Assay used: immunoSEQ multiplex PCR; TCRdb lists only in-frame clones, some missing. This table holds some 16,000 clones, around three quarters found once. To note about this clone: Its cognate antigen is unknown.

The source is a woman in her forties with HIV. The chain combines TRBV27 with TRBJ1-4, with D possibly being TRBD1 (5 bases). Sequencing used unsorted PBMCs, obtained 2.3 years after starting antiretroviral therapy. This CDR3 is CASSLFQGRATNEKLFF. The CDR3, as DNA: TGTGCCAGCAGTTTATTTCAGGGACGGGCAACTAATGAAAAACTGTTTTTT.